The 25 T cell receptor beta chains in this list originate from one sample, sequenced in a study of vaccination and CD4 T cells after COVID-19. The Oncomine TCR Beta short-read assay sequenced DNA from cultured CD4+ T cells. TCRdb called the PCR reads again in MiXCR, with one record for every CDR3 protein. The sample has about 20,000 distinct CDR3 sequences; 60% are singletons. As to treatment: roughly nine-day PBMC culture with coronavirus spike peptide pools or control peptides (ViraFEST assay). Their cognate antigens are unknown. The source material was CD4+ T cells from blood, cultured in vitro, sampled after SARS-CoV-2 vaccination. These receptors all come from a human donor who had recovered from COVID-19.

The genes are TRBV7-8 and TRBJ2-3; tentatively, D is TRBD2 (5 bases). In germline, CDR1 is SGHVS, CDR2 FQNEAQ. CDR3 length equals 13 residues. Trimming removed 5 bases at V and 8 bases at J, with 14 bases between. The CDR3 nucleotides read TGTGCCAGCAGCCCCCAGCGGTCCGGTACGCAGTATTTT. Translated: CASSPQRSGTQYF. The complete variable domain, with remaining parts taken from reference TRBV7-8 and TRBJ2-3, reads GAGVSQSPRYKVAKRGQDVALRCDPISGHVSLFWYQQALGQGPEFLTYFQNEAQLDKSGLPSDRFFAERPEGSVSTLKIQRTQQEDSAVYLCASSPQRSGTQYFGPGTRLTVL.

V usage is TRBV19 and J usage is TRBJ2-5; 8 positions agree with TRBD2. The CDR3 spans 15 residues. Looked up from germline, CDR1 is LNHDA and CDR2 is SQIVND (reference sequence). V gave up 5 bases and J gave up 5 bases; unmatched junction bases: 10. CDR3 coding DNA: TGTGCCAGTAGTTTCTCTCGGGAGGGCGGGGAGACCCAGTACTTC. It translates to CASSFSREGGETQYF.

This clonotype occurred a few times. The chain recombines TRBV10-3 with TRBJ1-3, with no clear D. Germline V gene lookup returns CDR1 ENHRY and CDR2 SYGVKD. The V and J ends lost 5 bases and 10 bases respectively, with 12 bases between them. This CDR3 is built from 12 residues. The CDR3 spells CAISSTRGTIYF. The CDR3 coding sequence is TGTGCCATCAGTTCCACTCGTGGGACCATATATTTT.

The CDR3 spells CASRAGTAANQPQHF. The CDR3 nucleotides are TGTGCCAGCAGGGCCGGGACAGCCGCTAATCAGCCCCAGCATTTT. The chain recombines TRBV2 with TRBJ1-5; 7 bases fit TRBD1. The J segment lost 4 bases and the V segment lost 6 bases, leaving 9 bases of the junction unmatched. This CDR3 spans 15 amino acids. Germline CDR1 and CDR2: SNHLY and FYNNEI.

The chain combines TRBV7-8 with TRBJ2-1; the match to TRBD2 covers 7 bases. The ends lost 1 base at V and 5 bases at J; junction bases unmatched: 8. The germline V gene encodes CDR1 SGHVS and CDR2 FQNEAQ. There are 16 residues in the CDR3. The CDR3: CASSLGVAGVNNEQFF. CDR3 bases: TGTGCCAGCAGCTTAGGGGTGGCGGGAGTAAACAATGAGCAGTTCTTC.

Written as DNA, the CDR3 is TGTGCCACCTCGTCTCCCTCGGGGCAGCTCGCGAACACCGGGGAGCTGTTTTTT. The encoded protein is CATSSPSGQLANTGELFF. The chain couples TRBV28 to TRBJ2-2, with D perhaps TRBD1 or TRBD2 (5 bases each). Trimming left V 10 bases short and J 0 bases short, with 24 bases between. CDR3 size: 18 residues. Per the germline V gene, CDR1 is MDHEN and CDR2 is SYDVKM.

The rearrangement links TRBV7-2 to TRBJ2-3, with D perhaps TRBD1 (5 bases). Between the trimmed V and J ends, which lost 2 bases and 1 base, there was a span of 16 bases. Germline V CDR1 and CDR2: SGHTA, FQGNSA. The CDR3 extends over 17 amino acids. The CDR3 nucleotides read TGTGCCAGCAGCTTATGGGGCAGCGCTACTGGCACAGATACGCAGTATTTT. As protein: CASSLWGSATGTDTQYF.

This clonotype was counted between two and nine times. The CDR3 nucleotides read TGCAGTGCTTTACTACAGGGACAATATAGCAATCAGCCCCAGCATTTT. It yields the protein CSALLQGQYSNQPQHF. The chain combines TRBV20-1 with TRBJ1-5, with D possibly matching TRBD1 (6 bases). V was pared by 5 bases and J by 0 bases, with 17 bases between. CDR1 is DFQATT, CDR2 SNEGSKA, per germline (reference sequence). The CDR3 totals 16 residues.

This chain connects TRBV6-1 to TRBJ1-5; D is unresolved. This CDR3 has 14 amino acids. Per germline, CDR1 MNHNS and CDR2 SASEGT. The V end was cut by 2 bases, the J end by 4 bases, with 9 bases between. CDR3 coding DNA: TGTGCCAGCAGTGAAATGTCAGCTAATCAGCCCCAGCATTTT. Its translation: CASSEMSANQPQHF.

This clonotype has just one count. Here the CDR3 reads CASSLEARRTGGFGAFF. The CDR3 nucleotides are TGTGCCAGCAGTTTAGAGGCCCGGCGGACAGGGGGCTTCGGAGCTTTCTTT. The rearrangement links TRBV27 to TRBJ1-1; 11 bases align to TRBD1. CDR3 length: 17 amino acids. With V trimmed by 2 bases and J by 10 bases, 15 bases remained unmatched. The V gene's germline CDR1 is MNHEY and CDR2 SMNVEV (reference sequence).

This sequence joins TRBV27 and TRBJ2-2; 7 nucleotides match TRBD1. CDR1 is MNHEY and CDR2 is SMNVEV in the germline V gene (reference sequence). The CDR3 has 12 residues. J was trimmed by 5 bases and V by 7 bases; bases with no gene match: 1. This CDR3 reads CASNRGTGELFF. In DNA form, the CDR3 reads TGTGCCAGCAACAGGGGTACCGGGGAGCTGTTTTTT.

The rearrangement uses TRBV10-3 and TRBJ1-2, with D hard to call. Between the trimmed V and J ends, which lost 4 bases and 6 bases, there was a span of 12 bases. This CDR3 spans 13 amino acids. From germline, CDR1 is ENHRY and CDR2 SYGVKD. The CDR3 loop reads CAISAKGFDGYTF. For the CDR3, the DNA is TGTGCCATCAGTGCCAAGGGATTCGATGGCTACACCTTC.

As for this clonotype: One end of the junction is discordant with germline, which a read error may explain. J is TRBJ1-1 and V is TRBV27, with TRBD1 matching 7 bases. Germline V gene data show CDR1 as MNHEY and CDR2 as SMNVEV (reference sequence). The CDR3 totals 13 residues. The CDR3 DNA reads TGTGCCAGCAGGGACAGGATGAACACTGAGGCTTTCTTT. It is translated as CASRDRMNTEAFF.

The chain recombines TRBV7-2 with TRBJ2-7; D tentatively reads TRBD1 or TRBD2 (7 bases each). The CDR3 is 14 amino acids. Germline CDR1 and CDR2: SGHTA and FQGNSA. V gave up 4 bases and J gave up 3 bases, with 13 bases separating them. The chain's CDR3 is CASSSGGVVYEQYF. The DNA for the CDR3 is TGTGCCAGCAGCTCAGGGGGGGTGGTCTACGAGCAGTACTTC.

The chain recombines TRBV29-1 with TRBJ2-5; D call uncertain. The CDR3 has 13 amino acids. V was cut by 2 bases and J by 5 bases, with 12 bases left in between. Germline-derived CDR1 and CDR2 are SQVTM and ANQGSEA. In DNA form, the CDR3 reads TGCAGCGTTGAACAACCCCTAGGGGAGACCCAGTACTTC. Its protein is CSVEQPLGETQYF.

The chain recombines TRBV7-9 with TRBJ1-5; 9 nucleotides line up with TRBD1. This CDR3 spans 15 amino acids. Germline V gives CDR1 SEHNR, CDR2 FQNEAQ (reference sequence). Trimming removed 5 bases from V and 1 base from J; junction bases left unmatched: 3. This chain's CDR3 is CASSRTGESNQPQHF. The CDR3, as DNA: TGTGCCAGCAGCCGGACAGGGGAGAGCAATCAGCCCCAGCATTTT.

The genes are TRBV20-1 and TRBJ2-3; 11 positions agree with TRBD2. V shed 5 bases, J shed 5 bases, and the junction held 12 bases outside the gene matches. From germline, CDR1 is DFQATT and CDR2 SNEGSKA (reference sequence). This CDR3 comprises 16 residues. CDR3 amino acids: CSAEFRLAGKVDTQYF. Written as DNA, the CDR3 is TGCAGTGCTGAGTTCAGACTAGCGGGGAAAGTAGATACGCAGTATTTT.

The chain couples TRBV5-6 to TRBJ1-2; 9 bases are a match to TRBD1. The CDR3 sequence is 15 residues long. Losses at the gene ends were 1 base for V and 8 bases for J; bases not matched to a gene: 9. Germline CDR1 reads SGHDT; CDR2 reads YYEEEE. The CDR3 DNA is TGTGCCAGCAGCTTGTCCCGGTTCACAGGGGGCGGCTACACCTTC. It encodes CASSLSRFTGGGYTF.

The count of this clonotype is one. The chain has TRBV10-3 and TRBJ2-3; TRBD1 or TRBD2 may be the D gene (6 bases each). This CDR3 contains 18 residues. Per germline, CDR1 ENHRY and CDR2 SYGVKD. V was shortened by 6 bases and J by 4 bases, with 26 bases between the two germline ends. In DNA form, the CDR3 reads TGTGCCATCAGGGGGTTCGGGGGCACCTCAAAAGAGGCAGATACGCAGTATTTT. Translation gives CAIRGFGGTSKEADTQYF.

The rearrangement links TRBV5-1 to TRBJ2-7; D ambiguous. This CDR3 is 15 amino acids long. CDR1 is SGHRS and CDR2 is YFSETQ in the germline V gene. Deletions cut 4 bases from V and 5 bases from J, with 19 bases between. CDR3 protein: CASSTDALSPHEQYF. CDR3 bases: TGCGCCAGCAGCACGGACGCTCTTAGCCCCCACGAGCAGTACTTC.

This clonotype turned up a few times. The CDR3 region has the DNA TGTGCCAGCAGCTTCAGCTCAGGGGTCAACGCTGGCTACACCTTC. The encoded protein is CASSFSSGVNAGYTF. This chain links TRBV7-2 with TRBJ1-2; D is possibly TRBD1 (6 bases). CDR1 and CDR2 from the germline V gene are SGHTA and FQGNSA. The ends were cut back, 3 bases at V and 7 bases at J, with 18 bases in the middle. This CDR3 is 15 amino acids long. Full variable domain (missing parts from reference TRBV7-2 and TRBJ1-2): GAGVSQSPSNKVTEKGKDVELRCDPISGHTALYWYRQSLGQGLEFLIYFQGNSAPDKSGLPSDRFSAERTGGSVSTLTIQRTQQEDSAVYLCASSFSSGVNAGYTFGSGTRLTVV.

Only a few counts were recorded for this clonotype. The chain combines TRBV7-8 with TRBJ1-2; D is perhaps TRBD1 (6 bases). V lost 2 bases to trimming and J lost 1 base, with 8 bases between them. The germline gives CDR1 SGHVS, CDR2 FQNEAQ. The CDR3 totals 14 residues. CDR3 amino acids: CASSLSDSNYGYTF. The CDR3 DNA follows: TGTGCCAGCAGCTTATCGGACAGTAACTATGGCTACACCTTC.

The CDR3 region has the DNA TGTGCCAGCAGCCAGAGGACGGGGGCCTACGAGCAGTACTTC. Translating gives CASSQRTGAYEQYF. The chain couples TRBV6-1 to TRBJ2-7, with D maybe TRBD2 (6 bases). The CDR3 extends over 14 amino acids. Trimming shortened V by 6 bases and J by 2 bases, and 14 bases separated the two germline ends. Germline loops: CDR1 MNHNS, CDR2 SASEGT.

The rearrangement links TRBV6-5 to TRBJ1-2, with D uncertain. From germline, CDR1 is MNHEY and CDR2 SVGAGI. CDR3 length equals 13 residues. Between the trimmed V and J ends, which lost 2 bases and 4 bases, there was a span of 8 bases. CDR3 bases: TGTGCCAGCAGTTACGGGATGCGCTATGGCTACACCTTC. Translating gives CASSYGMRYGYTF.

The CDR3 spells CAWSAVFASGYTF. CDR3 bases: TGTGCCTGGAGTGCGGTCTTCGCGAGCGGCTACACCTTC. This rearrangement joins TRBV30 to TRBJ1-2, with D unresolved. V lost 1 base to trimming and J lost 8 bases, with 14 bases between them. The CDR3 extends over 13 amino acids. Germline V gene data show CDR1 as GTSNPN and CDR2 as SVGIG (reference sequence).